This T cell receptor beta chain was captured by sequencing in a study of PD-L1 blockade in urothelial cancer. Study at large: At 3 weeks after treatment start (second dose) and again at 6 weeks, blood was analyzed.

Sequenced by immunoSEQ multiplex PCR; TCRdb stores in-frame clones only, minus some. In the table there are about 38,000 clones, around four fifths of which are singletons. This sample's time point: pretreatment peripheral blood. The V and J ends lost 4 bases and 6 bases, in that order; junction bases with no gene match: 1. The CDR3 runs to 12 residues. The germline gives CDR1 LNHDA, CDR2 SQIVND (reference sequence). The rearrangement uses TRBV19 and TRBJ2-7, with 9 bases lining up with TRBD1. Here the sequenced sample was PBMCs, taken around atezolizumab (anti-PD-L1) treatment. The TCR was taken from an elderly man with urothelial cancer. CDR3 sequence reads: CASSTDRGEQYF. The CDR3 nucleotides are TGTGCCAGTAGTACGGACAGGGGCGAGCAGTACTTC.